This TCR beta chain was sequenced for a study of control samples from healthy donors and cancer patients. Measured with immunoSEQ multiplex PCR; TCRdb has only the in-frame clones, and not every one. The sample lists 100,000 to 150,000 clones, about 88% seen once, with about 3.4% in the top ten. Looked up from germline, CDR1 is SGHNT and CDR2 is YYREEE (reference sequence). CDR3 length equals 12 residues. The V end was cut by 5 bases, the J end by 0 bases, with 5 bases between. V is TRBV5-4 and J is TRBJ1-1; D is unresolved. The TCR originated in a man aged 50-59 years in good health. Source material: blood. The CDR3 bases are TGTGCCAGCAGGGGGATGAACACTGAAGCTTTCTTT. Amino acid sequence: CASRGMNTEAFF. Based on the CDR3 plus reference TRBV5-4 and TRBJ1-1, the full variable domain is ETGVTQSPTHLIKTRGQQVTLRCSSQSGHNTVSWYQQALGQGPQFIFQYYREEENGRGNFPPRFSGLQFPNYSSELNVNALELDDSALYLCASRGMNTEAFFGQGTRLTVV.